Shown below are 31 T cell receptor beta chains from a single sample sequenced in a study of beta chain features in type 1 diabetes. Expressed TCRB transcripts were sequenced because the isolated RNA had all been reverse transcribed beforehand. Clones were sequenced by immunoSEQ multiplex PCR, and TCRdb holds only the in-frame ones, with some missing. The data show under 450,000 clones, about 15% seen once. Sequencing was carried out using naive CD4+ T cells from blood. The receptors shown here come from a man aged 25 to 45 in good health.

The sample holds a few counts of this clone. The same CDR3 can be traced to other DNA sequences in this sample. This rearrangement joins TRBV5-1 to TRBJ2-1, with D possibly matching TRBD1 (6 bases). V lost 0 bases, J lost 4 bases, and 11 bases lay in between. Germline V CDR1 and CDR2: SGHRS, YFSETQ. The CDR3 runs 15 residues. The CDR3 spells CASSLGGTGYNEQFF. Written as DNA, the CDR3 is TGCGCCAGCAGCTTGGGAGGAACAGGGTACAATGAGCAGTTCTTC.

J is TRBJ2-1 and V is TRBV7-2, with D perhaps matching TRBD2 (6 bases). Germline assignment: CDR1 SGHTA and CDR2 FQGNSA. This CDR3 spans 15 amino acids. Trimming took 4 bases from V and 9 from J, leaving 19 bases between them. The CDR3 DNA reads TGTGCCAGCAGCTCAGCTAGCGAATTCGGTGGTGAGCAGTTCTTC. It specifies CASSSASEFGGEQFF.

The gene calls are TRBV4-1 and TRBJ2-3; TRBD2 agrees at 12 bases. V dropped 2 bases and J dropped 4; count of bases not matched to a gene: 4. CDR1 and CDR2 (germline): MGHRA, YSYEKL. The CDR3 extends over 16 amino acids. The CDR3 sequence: CASSQMTSGGPDTQYF. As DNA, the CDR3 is TGCGCCAGCAGCCAAATGACTAGCGGGGGCCCAGATACGCAGTATTTT.

The CDR3 is CASSLFAGRETQYF. The DNA of the CDR3 is TGTGCCAGCAGCTTATTCGCAGGGAGAGAGACCCAGTACTTC. V gene TRBV7-2 combines with J gene TRBJ2-5; the D gene could be TRBD1 or TRBD2 (5 bases each). Germline CDR1 is SGHTA and CDR2 is FQGNSA. This CDR3 region has 14 residues. Trimming removed 2 bases at V and 4 bases at J, with 11 bases between.

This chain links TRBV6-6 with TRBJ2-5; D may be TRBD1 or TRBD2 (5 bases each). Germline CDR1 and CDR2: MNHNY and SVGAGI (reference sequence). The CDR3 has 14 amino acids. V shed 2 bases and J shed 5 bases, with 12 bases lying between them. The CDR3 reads CASSYGGASETQYF. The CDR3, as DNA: TGTGCCAGCAGTTACGGGGGAGCTAGCGAGACCCAGTACTTC.

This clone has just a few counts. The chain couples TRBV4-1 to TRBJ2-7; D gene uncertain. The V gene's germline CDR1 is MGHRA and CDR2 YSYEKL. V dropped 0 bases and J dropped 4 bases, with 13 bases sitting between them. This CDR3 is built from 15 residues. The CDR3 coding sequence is TGCGCCAGCAGCCAAGACTTCAGGTTGCCTTACGAGCAGTACGTC. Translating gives CASSQDFRLPYEQYV.

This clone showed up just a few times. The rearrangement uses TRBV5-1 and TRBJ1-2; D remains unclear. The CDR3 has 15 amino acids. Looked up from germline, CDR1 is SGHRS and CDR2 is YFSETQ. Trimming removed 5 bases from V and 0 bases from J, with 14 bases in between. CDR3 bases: TGCGCCAGCAGTTCCAGAGACGGAGCTAACTATGGCTACACCTTC. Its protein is CASSSRDGANYGYTF.

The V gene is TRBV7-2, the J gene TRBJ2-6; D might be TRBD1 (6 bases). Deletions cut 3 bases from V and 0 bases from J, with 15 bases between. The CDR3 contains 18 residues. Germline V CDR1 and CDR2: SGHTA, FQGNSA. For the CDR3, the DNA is TGTGCCAGCAGCTTCCGCTACAGGGAGAGCTCTGGGGCCAACGTCCTGACTTTC. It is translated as CASSFRYRESSGANVLTF.

The CDR3 sequence: CASSILGGQQFF. CDR3 sequence (DNA): TGTGCCAGTAGTATCTTGGGAGGGCAGCAGTTCTTC. The chain links TRBV19 to TRBJ2-1; 7 nucleotides line up with TRBD2. V trimming: 3 bases; J trimming: 11 bases; junction bases outside the gene matches: 4. The germline CDR1 and CDR2 sequences are LNHDA and SQIVND (reference sequence). The CDR3 consists of 12 residues. Together with reference TRBV19 and TRBJ2-1, the CDR3 gives the full variable domain: DGGITQSPKYLFRKEGQNVTLSCEQNLNHDAMYWYRQDPGQGLRLIYYSQIVNDFQKGDIAEGYSVSREKKESFPLTVTSAQKNPTAFYLCASSILGGQQFFGPGTRLTVL.

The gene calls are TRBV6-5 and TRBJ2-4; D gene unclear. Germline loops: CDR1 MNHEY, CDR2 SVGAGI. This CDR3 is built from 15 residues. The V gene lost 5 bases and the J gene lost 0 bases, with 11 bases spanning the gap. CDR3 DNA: TGTGCCAGCAGTCCTGGTCTTCTAGCCAAAAACATTCAGTACTTC. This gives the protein CASSPGLLAKNIQYF.

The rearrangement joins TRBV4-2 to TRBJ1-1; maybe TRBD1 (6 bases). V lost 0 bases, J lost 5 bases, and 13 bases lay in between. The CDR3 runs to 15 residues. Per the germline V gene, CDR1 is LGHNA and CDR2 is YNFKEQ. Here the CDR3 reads CASSQEGGPETEAFF. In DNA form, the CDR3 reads TGTGCCAGCAGCCAAGAGGGGGGGCCGGAGACTGAAGCTTTCTTT.

CDR3 nucleotide sequence: TGTGCCACAACAGGCCCCCTCTACAATGAGCAGTTCTTC. Its translation: CATTGPLYNEQFF. V is TRBV28 and J is TRBJ2-1, with TRBD1 as a possible D gene (5 bases). The germline CDR1 and CDR2 sequences are MDHEN and SYDVKM. Between the trimmed V and J ends, which lost 10 bases and 3 bases, there was a span of 13 bases. The CDR3 runs to 13 residues. Full variable domain (rest looked up from reference TRBV28 and TRBJ2-1): DVKVTQSSRYLVKRTGEKVFLECVQDMDHENMFWYRQDPGLGLRLIYFSYDVKMKEKGDIPEGYSVSREKKERFSLILESASTNQTSMYLCATTGPLYNEQFFGPGTRLTVL.

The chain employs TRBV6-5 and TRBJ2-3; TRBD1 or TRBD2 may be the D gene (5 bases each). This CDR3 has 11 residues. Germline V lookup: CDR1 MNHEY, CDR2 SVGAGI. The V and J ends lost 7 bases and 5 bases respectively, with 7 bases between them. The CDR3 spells CASKRGDTQYF. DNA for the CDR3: TGTGCCAGCAAGAGGGGAGATACGCAGTATTTT.

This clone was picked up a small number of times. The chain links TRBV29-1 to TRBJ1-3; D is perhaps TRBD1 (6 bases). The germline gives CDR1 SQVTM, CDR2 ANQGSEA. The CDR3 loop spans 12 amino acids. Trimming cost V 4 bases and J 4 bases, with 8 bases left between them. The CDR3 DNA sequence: TGCAGCGTTGCCGACAGGGGAAACACCATATATTTT. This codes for CSVADRGNTIYF.

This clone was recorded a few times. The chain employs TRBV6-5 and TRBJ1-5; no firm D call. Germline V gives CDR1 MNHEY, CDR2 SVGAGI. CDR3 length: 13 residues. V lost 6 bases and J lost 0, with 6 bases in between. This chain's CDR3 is CASRRLSNQPQHF. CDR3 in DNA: TGTGCCAGCAGACGCCTTAGCAATCAGCCCCAGCATTTT.

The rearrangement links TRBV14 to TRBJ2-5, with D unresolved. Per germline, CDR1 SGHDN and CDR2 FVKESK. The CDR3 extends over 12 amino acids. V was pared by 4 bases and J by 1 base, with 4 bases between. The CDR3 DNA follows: TGTGCCAGCAGCCTAATCCAAGAGACCCAGTACTTC. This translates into CASSLIQETQYF.

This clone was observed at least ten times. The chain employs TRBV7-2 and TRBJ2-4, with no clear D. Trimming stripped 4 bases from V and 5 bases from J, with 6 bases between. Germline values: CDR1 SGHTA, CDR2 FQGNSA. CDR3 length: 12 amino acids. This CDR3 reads CASSSRQNIQYF. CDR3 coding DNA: TGTGCCAGCAGCTCCCGGCAAAACATTCAGTACTTC.

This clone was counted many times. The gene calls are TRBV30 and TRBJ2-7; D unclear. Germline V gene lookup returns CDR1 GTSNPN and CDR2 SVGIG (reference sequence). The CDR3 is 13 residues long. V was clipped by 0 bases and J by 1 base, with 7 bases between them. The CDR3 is CAWSVPGSYEQYV. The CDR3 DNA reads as TGTGCCTGGAGTGTGCCAGGTTCCTACGAGCAGTACGTC.

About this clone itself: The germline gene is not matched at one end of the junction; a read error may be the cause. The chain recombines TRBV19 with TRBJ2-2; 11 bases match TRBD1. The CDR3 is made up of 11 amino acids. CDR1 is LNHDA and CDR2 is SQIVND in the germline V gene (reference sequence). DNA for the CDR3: TGTGCCAGTACGGGACAGGGGGGGCTGTTTTTT. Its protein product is CASTGQGGLFF.

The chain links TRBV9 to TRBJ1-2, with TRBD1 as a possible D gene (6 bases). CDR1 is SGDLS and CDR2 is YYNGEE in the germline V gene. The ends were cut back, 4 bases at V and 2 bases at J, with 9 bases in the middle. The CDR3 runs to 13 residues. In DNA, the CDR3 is TGTGCCAGCAGCACGGACAGAAACTATGGCTACACCTTC. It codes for CASSTDRNYGYTF.

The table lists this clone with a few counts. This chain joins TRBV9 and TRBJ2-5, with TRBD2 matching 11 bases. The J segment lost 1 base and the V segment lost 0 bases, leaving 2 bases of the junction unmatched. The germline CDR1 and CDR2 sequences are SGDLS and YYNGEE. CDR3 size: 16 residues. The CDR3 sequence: CASSVGGTSGQETQYF. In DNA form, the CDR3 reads TGTGCCAGCAGCGTAGGGGGGACTAGCGGCCAAGAGACCCAGTACTTC.

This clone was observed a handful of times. CDR3 loop: CASSLARRYEQYV. As DNA, the CDR3 is TGCGCCAGCAGCTTGGCTAGACGCTACGAGCAGTACGTC. The rearrangement links TRBV5-1 to TRBJ2-7; D ambiguous. The ends were cut back, 0 bases at V and 3 bases at J, with 7 bases in the middle. Germline V gene data show CDR1 as SGHRS and CDR2 as YFSETQ. This CDR3 has 13 residues.

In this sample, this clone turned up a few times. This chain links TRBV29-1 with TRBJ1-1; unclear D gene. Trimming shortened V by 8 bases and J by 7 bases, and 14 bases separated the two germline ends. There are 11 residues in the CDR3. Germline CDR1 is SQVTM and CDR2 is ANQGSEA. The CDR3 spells CSCQLKYEAFF. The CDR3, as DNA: TGCAGCTGTCAGCTGAAATATGAAGCTTTCTTT.

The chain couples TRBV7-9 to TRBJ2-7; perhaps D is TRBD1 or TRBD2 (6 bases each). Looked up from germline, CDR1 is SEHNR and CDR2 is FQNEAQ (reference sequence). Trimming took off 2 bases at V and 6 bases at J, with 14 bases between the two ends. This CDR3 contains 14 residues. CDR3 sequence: CASSLSGAGGEQYF. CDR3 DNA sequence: TGTGCCAGCAGCTTATCAGGGGCCGGGGGCGAGCAGTACTTC.

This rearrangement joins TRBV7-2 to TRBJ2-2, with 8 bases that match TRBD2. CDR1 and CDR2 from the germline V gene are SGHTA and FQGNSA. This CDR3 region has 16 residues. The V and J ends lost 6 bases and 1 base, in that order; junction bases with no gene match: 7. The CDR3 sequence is CASSRTSRLNTGELFF. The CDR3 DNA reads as TGTGCCAGCAGTCGGACTAGCCGATTGAACACCGGGGAGCTGTTTTTT.

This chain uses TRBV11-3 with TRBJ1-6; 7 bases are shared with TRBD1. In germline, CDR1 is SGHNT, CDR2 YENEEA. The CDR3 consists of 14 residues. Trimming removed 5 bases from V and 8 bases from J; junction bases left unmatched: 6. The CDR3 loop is CASSLKGAYSPLHF. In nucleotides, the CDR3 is TGTGCCAGCAGCCTGAAGGGGGCCTATTCACCCCTCCACTTT.

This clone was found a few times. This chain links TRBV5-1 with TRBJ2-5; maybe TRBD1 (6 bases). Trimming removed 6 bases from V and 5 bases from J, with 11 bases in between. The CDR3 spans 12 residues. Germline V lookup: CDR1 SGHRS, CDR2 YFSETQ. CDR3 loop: CASNRDLETQYF. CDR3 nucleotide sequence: TGCGCCAGCAACAGGGATTTGGAGACCCAGTACTTC.

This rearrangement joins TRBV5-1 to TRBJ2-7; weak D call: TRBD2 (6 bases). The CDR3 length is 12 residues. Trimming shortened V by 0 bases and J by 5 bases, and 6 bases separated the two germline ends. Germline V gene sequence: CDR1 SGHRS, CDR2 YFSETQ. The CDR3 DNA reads TGCGCCAGCAGCTTGGGGGAGGACGAGCAGTACTTC. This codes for CASSLGEDEQYF.

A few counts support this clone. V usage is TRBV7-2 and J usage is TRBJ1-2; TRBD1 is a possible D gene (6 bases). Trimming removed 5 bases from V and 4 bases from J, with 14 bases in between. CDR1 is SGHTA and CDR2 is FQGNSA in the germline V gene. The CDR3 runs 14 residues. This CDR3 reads CASSPDRDTYGYTF. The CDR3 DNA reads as TGTGCCAGCAGCCCAGACCGGGACACCTATGGCTACACCTTC.

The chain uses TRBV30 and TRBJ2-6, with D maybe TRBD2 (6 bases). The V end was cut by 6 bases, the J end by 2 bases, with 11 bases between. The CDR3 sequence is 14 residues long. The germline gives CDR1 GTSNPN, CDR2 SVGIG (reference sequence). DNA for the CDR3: TGTGCCTGTTATCGGAGGGCTGGGGCCAACGTCCTGACTTTC. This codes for CACYRRAGANVLTF. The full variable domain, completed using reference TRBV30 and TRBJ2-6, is SQTIHQWPATLVQPVGSPLSLECTVEGTSNPNLYWYRQAAGRGLQLLFYSVGIGQISSEVPQNLSASRPQDRQFILSSKKLLLSDSGFYLCACYRRAGANVLTFGAGSRLTVL.

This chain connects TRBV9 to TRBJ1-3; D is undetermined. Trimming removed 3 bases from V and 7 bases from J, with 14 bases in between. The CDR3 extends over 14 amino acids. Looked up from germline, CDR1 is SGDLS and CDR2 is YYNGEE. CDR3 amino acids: CASSAVGFSNTIYF. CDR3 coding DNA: TGTGCCAGCAGCGCCGTCGGGTTTAGTAACACCATATATTTT.